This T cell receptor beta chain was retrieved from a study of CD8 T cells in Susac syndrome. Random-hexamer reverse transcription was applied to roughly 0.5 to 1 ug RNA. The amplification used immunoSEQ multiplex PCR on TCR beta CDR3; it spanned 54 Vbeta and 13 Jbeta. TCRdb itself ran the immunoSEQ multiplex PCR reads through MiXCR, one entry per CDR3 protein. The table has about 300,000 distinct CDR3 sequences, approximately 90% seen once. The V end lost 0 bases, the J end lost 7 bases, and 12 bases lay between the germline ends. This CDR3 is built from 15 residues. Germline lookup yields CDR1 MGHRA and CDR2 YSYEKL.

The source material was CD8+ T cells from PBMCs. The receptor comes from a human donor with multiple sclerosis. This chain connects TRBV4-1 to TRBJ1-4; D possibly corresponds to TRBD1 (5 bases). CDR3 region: CASSQDWAQGEKLFF. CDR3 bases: TGCGCCAGCAGCCAAGATTGGGCTCAGGGTGAAAAACTGTTTTTT.